The rows below give T cell receptor beta chains drawn from one sample of a study of CD8+CD57+ T cells in acquired aplastic anemia. MiXCR, run by TCRdb on the reads, gives a single entry per CDR3 protein. The sample records some 180,000 distinct CDR3 sequences, approximately 45% being singletons. The material sequenced was sorted CD4+, CD8+, or CD8+CD57+ T cells (not recorded which) from PBMCs. The receptors here all came from a human donor in good health. CDR3s include the opening cysteine and the closing phenylalanine or tryptophan. A D gene is named only where the DNA matches it firmly.

>TRBJ2-1|TRBV9|TRBD2
CASSATTSVPYNEQFF
>TRBJ2-7|TRBV19|TRBD1
CASSIRTGWDYEQYF
>TRBJ2-2|TRBV7-8|-
CASSSLDTGELFF
>TRBJ2-7|TRBV10-3|TRBD1
CAIRPGQGGEQYF
>TRBJ2-7|TRBV29-1|TRBD1
CSVGQGQVYEQYF
>TRBJ1-1|TRBV15|TRBD1
CATSRGPGQGATEAFF
>TRBJ1-2|TRBV20-1|TRBD1
CSALGQLNYGYTF
>TRBJ1-1|TRBV6-2/TRBV6-3|-
CASSYPRGDLNTEAFF
>TRBJ2-3|TRBV2|-
CASKGDTQYF
>TRBJ1-1|TRBV2|TRBD1
CASLDRVRNTEAFF
>TRBJ2-7|TRBV7-9|-
CASSLAGSTYEQYF
>TRBJ1-2|TRBV18|-
CASSPRADTNYGYTF
>TRBJ1-2|TRBV6-5|TRBD1
CASSFRQGDGYTF
>TRBJ1-2|TRBV10-3|-
CAISESTLLGQGRGYTF
>TRBJ1-2|TRBV4-1|-
CASSQERAVDGYTF
>TRBJ2-7|TRBV19|-
CASSIAGTNYEQYF
>TRBJ2-7|TRBV11-2|-
CASSLKPIGYEQYF
>TRBJ2-5|TRBV20-1|TRBD2
CSAGTSGLMETQYF
>TRBJ2-1|TRBV11-2|TRBD2
CASSLRLAGDNEQFF
>TRBJ2-7|TRBV29-1|TRBD1
CSVEGQGEQYF